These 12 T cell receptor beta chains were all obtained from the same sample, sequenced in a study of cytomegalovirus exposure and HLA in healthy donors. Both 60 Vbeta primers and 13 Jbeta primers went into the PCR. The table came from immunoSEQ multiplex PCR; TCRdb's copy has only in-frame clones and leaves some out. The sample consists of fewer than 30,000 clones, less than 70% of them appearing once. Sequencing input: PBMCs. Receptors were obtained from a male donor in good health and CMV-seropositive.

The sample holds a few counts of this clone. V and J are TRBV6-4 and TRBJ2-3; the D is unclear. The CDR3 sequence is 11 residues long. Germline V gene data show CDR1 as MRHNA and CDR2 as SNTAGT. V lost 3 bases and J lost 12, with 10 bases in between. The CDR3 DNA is TGTGCCAGCAGTGAAACAGAAGGACAGTATTTT. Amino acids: CASSETEGQYF.

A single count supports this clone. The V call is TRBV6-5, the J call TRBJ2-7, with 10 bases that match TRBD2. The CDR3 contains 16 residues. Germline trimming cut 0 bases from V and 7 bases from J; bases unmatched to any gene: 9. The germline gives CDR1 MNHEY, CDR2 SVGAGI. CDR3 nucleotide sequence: TGTGCCAGCAGTTACTCGGGGTTACTAGCGGGACGTGAGCAGTACTTC. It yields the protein CASSYSGLLAGREQYF.

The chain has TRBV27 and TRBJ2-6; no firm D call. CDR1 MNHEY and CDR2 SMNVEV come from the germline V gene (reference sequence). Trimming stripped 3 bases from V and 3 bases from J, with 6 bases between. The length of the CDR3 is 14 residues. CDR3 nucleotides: TGTGCCAGCAGTTTCCTTTATGGGGCCAACGTCCTGACTTTC. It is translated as CASSFLYGANVLTF.

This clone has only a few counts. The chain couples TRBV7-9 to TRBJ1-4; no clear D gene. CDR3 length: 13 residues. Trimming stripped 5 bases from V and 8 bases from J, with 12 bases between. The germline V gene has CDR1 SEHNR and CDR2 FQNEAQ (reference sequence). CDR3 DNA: TGTGCCAGCAGCCCCGCGGTCGACGAAAAACTGTTTTTT. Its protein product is CASSPAVDEKLFF.

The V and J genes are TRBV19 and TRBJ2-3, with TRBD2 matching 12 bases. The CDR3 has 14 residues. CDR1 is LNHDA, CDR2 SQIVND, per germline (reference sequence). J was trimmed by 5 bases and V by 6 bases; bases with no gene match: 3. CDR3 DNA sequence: TGTGCCAGTAGACTGGGACTAGCGGGAGATACGCAGTATTTT. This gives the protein CASRLGLAGDTQYF.

The CDR3 nucleotides read TGTGCCAGTAGAAGGCGGGAGCCGTCGGCAGATACGCAGTATTTT. This gives the protein CASRRREPSADTQYF. The chain employs TRBV19 and TRBJ2-3, with 7 positions matching TRBD2. CDR1 and CDR2 (germline): LNHDA, SQIVND (reference sequence). The V gene end was trimmed by 6 bases and the J gene end by 4 bases; junction bases not matched to a gene: 10. CDR3 length: 15 amino acids.

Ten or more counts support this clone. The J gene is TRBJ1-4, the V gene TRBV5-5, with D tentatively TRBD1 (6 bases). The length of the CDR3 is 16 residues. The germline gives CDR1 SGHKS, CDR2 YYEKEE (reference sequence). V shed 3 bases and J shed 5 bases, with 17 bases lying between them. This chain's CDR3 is CASSSSTGGGNEKLFF. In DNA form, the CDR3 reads TGTGCCAGCAGCTCTAGTACTGGGGGGGGCAATGAAAAACTGTTTTTT.

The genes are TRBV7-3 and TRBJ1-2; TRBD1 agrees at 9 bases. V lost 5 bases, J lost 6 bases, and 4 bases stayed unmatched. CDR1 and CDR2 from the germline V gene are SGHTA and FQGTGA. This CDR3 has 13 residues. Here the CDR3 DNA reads TGTGCCAGCAGCCGGGGGACAGGGCATGGCTACACCTTC. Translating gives CASSRGTGHGYTF. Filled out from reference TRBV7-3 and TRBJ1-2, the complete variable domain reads GAGVSQTPSNKVTEKGKYVELRCDPISGHTALYWYRQSLGQGPEFLIYFQGTGAADDSGLPNDRFFAVRPEGSVSTLKIQRTERGDSAVYLCASSRGTGHGYTFGSGTRLTVV.

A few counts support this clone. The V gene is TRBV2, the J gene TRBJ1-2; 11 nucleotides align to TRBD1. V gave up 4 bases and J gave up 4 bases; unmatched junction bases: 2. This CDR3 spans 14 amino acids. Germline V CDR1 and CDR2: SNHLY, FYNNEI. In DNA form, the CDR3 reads TGTGCCAGCAGTGGGACAGGGGGCGTCTATGGCTACACCTTC. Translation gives CASSGTGGVYGYTF.

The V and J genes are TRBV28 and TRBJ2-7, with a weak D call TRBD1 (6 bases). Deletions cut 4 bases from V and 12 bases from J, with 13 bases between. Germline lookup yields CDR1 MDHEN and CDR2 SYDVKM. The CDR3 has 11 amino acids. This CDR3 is CASSSLLQGYF. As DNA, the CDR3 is TGTGCCAGCAGTTCCTTGTTACAGGGGTACTTC.

The CDR3 coding sequence is TGCGCCAGCAGTCCCGGACATTCTACGCAGTATTTT. Its translation: CASSPGHSTQYF. The V gene is TRBV5-1, the J gene TRBJ2-3, with D perhaps matching TRBD1 (5 bases). The germline V gene has CDR1 SGHRS and CDR2 YFSETQ. V was clipped by 5 bases and J by 8 bases, with 12 bases between them. The CDR3 spans 12 residues.

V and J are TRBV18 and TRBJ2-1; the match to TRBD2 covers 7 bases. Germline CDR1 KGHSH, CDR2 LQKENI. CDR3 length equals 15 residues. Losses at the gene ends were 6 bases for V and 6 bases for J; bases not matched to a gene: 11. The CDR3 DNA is TGTGCCAGCTCCCCTATTTGGGGGGGAGGCAATGAGCAGTTCTTC. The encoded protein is CASSPIWGGGNEQFF.